Each of the 25 T cell receptor beta chains below was sequenced from the same sample in a study of vaccination effects on CD4 cells after COVID-19. Having been cultured for ten to eleven days, the cells underwent CD4+ T cell isolation. What these receptors recognize is not known. Data came from immunoSEQ multiplex PCR; TCRdb stores just in-frame clones and leaves some out. The table has approximately 31,000 clones, 70% seen once; the top ten hold under 4%. The sample in question was CD4+ T cells from PBMCs cultured without peptide, obtained before COVID-19 vaccination. The receptors come from a human donor who received a COVID-19 vaccine.

The V call is TRBV11-2, the J call TRBJ1-3; D gene unclear. The V gene's germline CDR1 is SGHAT and CDR2 FQNNGV. V lost 5 bases and J lost 2, with 13 bases in between. The CDR3 extends over 15 amino acids. The CDR3 loop is CASSPGPNPGNTIYF. Here the CDR3 DNA reads TGTGCCAGCAGCCCCGGGCCGAACCCTGGAAACACCATATATTTT. The variable domain in full, with the rest retrieved from reference TRBV11-2 and TRBJ1-3, is EAGVAQSPRYKIIEKRQSVAFWCNPISGHATLYWYQQILGQGPKLLIQFQNNGVVDDSQLPKDRFSAERLKGVDSTLKIQPAKLEDSAVYLCASSPGPNPGNTIYFGEGSWLTVV.

The chain carries TRBV27 and TRBJ2-5, with TRBD1 identical over 10 bases. After removal of 6 bases from V and 1 base from J, the junction contained 8 bases not matched to a gene. The germline CDR1 and CDR2 sequences are MNHEY and SMNVEV (reference sequence). CDR3 length: 16 amino acids. Here the CDR3 reads CASSGGQGMFQETQYF. The CDR3 coding sequence is TGTGCCAGCAGCGGGGGACAGGGGATGTTCCAAGAGACCCAGTACTTC.

The chain couples TRBV10-3 to TRBJ2-1, with D perhaps matching TRBD2 (7 bases). The CDR3 has 14 residues. Germline CDR1 reads ENHRY; CDR2 reads SYGVKD. V lost 7 bases to trimming and J lost 6 bases, with 16 bases between them. The CDR3 is CAIKGGAVFNEQFF. In nucleotides, the CDR3 is TGTGCCATCAAAGGGGGGGCAGTCTTCAATGAGCAGTTCTTC.

The V call is TRBV27, the J call TRBJ2-7; TRBD2 is a possible D gene (6 bases). The CDR3 spans 15 residues. Germline lookup yields CDR1 MNHEY and CDR2 SMNVEV (reference sequence). Trimming pared 3 bases from V and 2 bases from J, leaving 14 bases between. The CDR3 loop is CASSLYSGNPYEQYF. The CDR3, as DNA: TGTGCCAGCAGTTTGTATAGCGGAAATCCCTACGAGCAGTACTTC.

The chain links TRBV5-1 to TRBJ2-3; D gene uncertain. V lost 1 base, J lost 3 bases, and 6 bases lay in between. Germline CDR1 reads SGHRS; CDR2 reads YFSETQ. This CDR3 is built from 13 residues. CDR3 protein: CASSLPETDTQYF. Written as DNA, the CDR3 is TGCGCCAGCAGCTTGCCGGAAACAGATACGCAGTATTTT.

The chain couples TRBV27 to TRBJ1-3; 9 bases align to TRBD1. The CDR3 runs to 18 residues. Germline CDR1 is MNHEY and CDR2 is SMNVEV (reference sequence). V lost 4 bases to trimming and J lost 3 bases; unmatched junction nucleotides: 13. CDR3 amino acids: CASSSGTGLREGGNTIYF. The CDR3 coding sequence is TGTGCCAGCAGTTCCGGGACAGGGCTAAGGGAGGGTGGAAACACCATATATTTT.

J is TRBJ2-7 and V is TRBV5-6; 9 bases are a match to TRBD2. The CDR3 consists of 14 residues. Germline loops: CDR1 SGHDT, CDR2 YYEEEE. The ends lost 5 bases at V and 4 bases at J; junction bases unmatched: 7. The CDR3 sequence: CASRAGGAGYEQYF. The CDR3 region has the DNA TGTGCCAGCAGGGCGGGGGGGGCAGGATACGAGCAGTACTTC.

This chain connects TRBV6-5 to TRBJ1-5; TRBD1 matches 9 bases. V was clipped by 2 bases and J by 6 bases; unmatched bases: 2. The CDR3 is 14 amino acids. Germline CDR1 and CDR2: MNHEY and SVGAGI. This CDR3 reads CASSYDRGGQPQHF. Here the CDR3 DNA reads TGTGCCAGCAGTTACGACAGGGGGGGTCAGCCCCAGCATTTT.

The chain uses TRBV10-3 and TRBJ2-7; tentatively, D is TRBD2 (5 bases). Trimming shortened V by 3 bases and J by 6 bases, and 15 bases separated the two germline ends. This CDR3 is 14 amino acids long. Germline CDR1 reads ENHRY; CDR2 reads SYGVKD. CDR3 amino acids: CAISDPNGIGEQYF. CDR3 in DNA: TGTGCCATCAGTGATCCAAACGGGATAGGCGAGCAGTACTTC.

This sequence joins TRBV2 and TRBJ1-2; TRBD1 matches 9 bases. The junction had 6 bases not matched to a gene; V was cut back by 6 bases and J by 4 bases. Germline CDR1 and CDR2: SNHLY and FYNNEI. The CDR3 consists of 14 residues. The chain's CDR3 is CASRTTGGAYGYTF. CDR3 in DNA: TGTGCCAGCAGAACAACAGGGGGCGCCTATGGCTACACCTTC.

In its sample, this clone was seen a few times. The gene calls are TRBV6-5 and TRBJ2-7, with D perhaps being TRBD1 or TRBD2 (5 bases each). V was cut by 0 bases and J by 2 bases, with 11 bases left in between. Germline V gene data show CDR1 as MNHEY and CDR2 as SVGAGI. This CDR3 is 15 amino acids long. CDR3 DNA: TGTGCCAGCAGTTACTCGGACGGGGCGGCCTACGAGCAGTACTTC. This translates into CASSYSDGAAYEQYF.

This sequence joins TRBV7-8 and TRBJ2-2; D remains ambiguous. CDR1 and CDR2 (germline): SGHVS, FQNEAQ. Trimming left V 5 bases short and J 4 bases short, with 8 bases between. The CDR3 sequence is 13 residues long. CDR3 DNA: TGTGCCAGCAGCGGGTCGGGCACCGGGGAGCTGTTTTTT. Encoded protein: CASSGSGTGELFF.

The chain carries TRBV2 and TRBJ2-1; possibly TRBD2 for D (7 bases). V was shortened by 2 bases and J by 5 bases, with 10 bases between the two germline ends. Looked up from germline, CDR1 is SNHLY and CDR2 is FYNNEI. The length of the CDR3 is 14 residues. CDR3 coding DNA: TGTGCCAGCAGTGAAAGGGGGGGGGACAATGAGCAGTTCTTC. It is translated as CASSERGGDNEQFF.

The chain has TRBV25-1 and TRBJ2-5; tentative D call: TRBD1 (6 bases). The CDR3 is made up of 14 amino acids. V lost 6 bases, J lost 0 bases, and 11 bases lay in between. Germline lookup yields CDR1 MGHDK and CDR2 SYGVNS. DNA for the CDR3: TGTGCCAGCAGCTATCACAGGGACCAAGAGACCCAGTACTTC. The encoded protein is CASSYHRDQETQYF.

V gene TRBV5-5 combines with J gene TRBJ1-3; D not certain. CDR3 length: 15 amino acids. The germline V gene has CDR1 SGHKS and CDR2 YYEKEE (reference sequence). V shed 4 bases and J shed 1 base, with 12 bases lying between them. CDR3 in amino acids: CASSLFHESGNTIYF. For the CDR3, the DNA is TGTGCCAGCAGCCTCTTTCACGAATCTGGAAACACCATATATTTT.

This clone occurred once. The CDR3 DNA reads as TGTGCCAGCAGTTCCCAGGGACTCCTGAACACTGAAGCTTTCTTT. Translation gives CASSSQGLLNTEAFF. This sequence joins TRBV2 and TRBJ1-1; tentatively, D is TRBD1 (5 bases). The CDR3 loop spans 15 amino acids. In germline, CDR1 is SNHLY, CDR2 FYNNEI. V shed 5 bases and J shed 0 bases, with 13 bases lying between them.

The chain has TRBV3-1 (or the pseudogene TRBV3-2) and TRBJ2-7, with D perhaps TRBD2 (7 bases). With 5 bases removed from V and 1 base from J, the gap between germline ends came to 15 bases. Per the germline V gene, CDR1 is LGHDT and CDR2 is YNNKEL (reference sequence). This CDR3 region has 15 residues. The DNA for the CDR3 is TGTGCCAGCAGCGGGGGAGGGGGGTCTTCCTACGAGCAGTACTTC. This gives the protein CASSGGGGSSYEQYF.

The rearrangement uses TRBV6-1 and TRBJ2-5; possible D gene TRBD2, 5 bases. The CDR3 spans 13 residues. The germline gives CDR1 MNHNS, CDR2 SASEGT. Trimming shortened V by 1 base and J by 9 bases, and 12 bases separated the two germline ends. CDR3 residues: CASSEELEWAQYF. The CDR3 DNA reads TGTGCCAGCAGTGAAGAACTAGAATGGGCCCAGTACTTC.

This clone was counted a single time. The rearrangement uses TRBV28 and TRBJ2-5; D is tentatively TRBD1 or TRBD2 (5 bases each). CDR1 and CDR2 (germline): MDHEN, SYDVKM. The CDR3 spans 13 residues. V lost 10 bases, J lost 3 bases, and 15 bases lay in between. This chain's CDR3 is CATGAGQKETQYF. The CDR3 nucleotides read TGTGCCACCGGGGCCGGCCAGAAAGAGACCCAGTACTTC.

This sequence joins TRBV19 and TRBJ2-7; 7 nucleotides line up with TRBD1. Trimming cost V 5 bases and J 2 bases; bases outside gene matches: 9. CDR1 and CDR2 from the germline V gene are LNHDA and SQIVND (reference sequence). This CDR3 has 15 residues. CDR3 residues: CASSWNPGQTYEQYF. DNA of the CDR3: TGTGCCAGTAGTTGGAATCCGGGACAGACCTACGAGCAGTACTTC. Variable domain in full (rest from reference TRBV19 and TRBJ2-7): DGGITQSPKYLFRKEGQNVTLSCEQNLNHDAMYWYRQDPGQGLRLIYYSQIVNDFQKGDIAEGYSVSREKKESFPLTVTSAQKNPTAFYLCASSWNPGQTYEQYFGPGTRLTVT.

In its sample, this clone was seen a few times. The CDR3 here is CASSFRGRNSPLHF. The CDR3, as DNA: TGTGCCAGCAGCTTCAGGGGAAGGAATTCACCCCTCCACTTT. V gene TRBV7-2 combines with J gene TRBJ1-6, with D possibly being TRBD1 (6 bases). Trimming removed 3 bases from V and 7 bases from J, with 10 bases in between. Germline V gene sequence: CDR1 SGHTA, CDR2 FQGNSA. The CDR3 covers 14 residues.

This clone was observed a few times. The V call is TRBV12-3 or TRBV12-4, the J call TRBJ1-2; D is unresolved. CDR3 length: 12 residues. V lost 4 bases and J 4 bases, leaving 7 bases between the germline ends. The CDR3 sequence: CASSSRSYGYTF. CDR3 in DNA: TGTGCCAGCAGTTCACGTTCCTATGGCTACACCTTC.

The rearrangement joins TRBV18 to TRBJ2-7; 9 nucleotides agree with TRBD1. CDR3 length: 14 amino acids. Germline CDR1 is KGHSH and CDR2 is LQKENI. After removal of 3 bases from V and 7 bases from J, the junction contained 7 bases not matched to a gene. In DNA, the CDR3 is TGTGCCAGCTCACCCTGGGACAGGGTAGGAGAGCAGTACTTC. As protein: CASSPWDRVGEQYF. Based on the CDR3 plus reference TRBV18 and TRBJ2-7, the full variable domain is NAGVMQNPRHLVRRRGQEARLRCSPMKGHSHVYWYRQLPEEGLKFMVYLQKENIIDESGMPKERFSAEFPKEGPSILRIQQVVRGDSAAYFCASSPWDRVGEQYFGPGTRLTVT.

The chain combines TRBV11-2 with TRBJ1-2; D is perhaps TRBD1 (6 bases). The V end lost 5 bases, the J end lost 4 bases, and 14 bases lay between the germline ends. Germline V gene lookup returns CDR1 SGHAT and CDR2 FQNNGV. The CDR3 contains 14 residues. DNA of the CDR3: TGTGCCAGCAGCCCCCGGACAGCTACCTATGGCTACACCTTC. This translates into CASSPRTATYGYTF.

The chain has TRBV9 and TRBJ1-1; D is perhaps TRBD1 (5 bases). Germline lookup yields CDR1 SGDLS and CDR2 YYNGEE. Trimming left V 2 bases short and J 1 base short, with 9 bases between. The CDR3 covers 14 residues. In nucleotides, the CDR3 is TGTGCCAGCAGCGTCCGACAGTGGAACACTGAAGCTTTCTTT. Protein sequence: CASSVRQWNTEAFF.